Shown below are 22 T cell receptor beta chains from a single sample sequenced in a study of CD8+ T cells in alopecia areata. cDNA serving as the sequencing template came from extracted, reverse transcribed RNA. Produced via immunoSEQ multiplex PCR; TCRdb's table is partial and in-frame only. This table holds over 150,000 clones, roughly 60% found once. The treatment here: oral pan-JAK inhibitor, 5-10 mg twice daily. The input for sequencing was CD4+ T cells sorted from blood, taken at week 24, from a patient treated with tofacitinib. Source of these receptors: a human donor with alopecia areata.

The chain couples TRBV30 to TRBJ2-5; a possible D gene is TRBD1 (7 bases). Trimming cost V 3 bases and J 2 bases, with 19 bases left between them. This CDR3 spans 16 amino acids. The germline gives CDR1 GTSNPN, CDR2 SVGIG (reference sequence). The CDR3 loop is CAWRRSLTGRQETQYF. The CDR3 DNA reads TGTGCCTGGAGACGGAGCCTGACAGGGAGGCAAGAGACCCAGTACTTC. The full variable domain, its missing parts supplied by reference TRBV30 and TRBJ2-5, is SQTIHQWPATLVQPVGSPLSLECTVEGTSNPNLYWYRQAAGRGLQLLFYSVGIGQISSEVPQNLSASRPQDRQFILSSKKLLLSDSGFYLCAWRRSLTGRQETQYFGPGTRLLVL.

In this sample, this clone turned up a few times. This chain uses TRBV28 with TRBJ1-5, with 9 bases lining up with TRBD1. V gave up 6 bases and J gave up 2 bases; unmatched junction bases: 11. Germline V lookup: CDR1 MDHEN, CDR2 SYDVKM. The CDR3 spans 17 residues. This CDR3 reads CASRLAVWTGGNQPQHF. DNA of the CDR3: TGTGCCAGCAGGTTGGCAGTTTGGACAGGGGGCAATCAGCCCCAGCATTTT.

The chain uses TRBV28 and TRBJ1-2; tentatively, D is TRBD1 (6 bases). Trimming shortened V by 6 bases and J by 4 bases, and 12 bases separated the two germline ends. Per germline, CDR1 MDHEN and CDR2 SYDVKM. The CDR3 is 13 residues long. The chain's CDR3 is CASRWKGGYGYTF. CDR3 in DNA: TGTGCCAGCAGATGGAAGGGGGGCTATGGCTACACCTTC.

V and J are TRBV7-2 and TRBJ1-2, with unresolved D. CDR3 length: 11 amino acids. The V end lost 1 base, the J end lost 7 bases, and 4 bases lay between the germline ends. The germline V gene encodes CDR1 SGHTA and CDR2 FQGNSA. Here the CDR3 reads CASSLDTGYTF. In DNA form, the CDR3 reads TGTGCCAGCAGCTTAGATACTGGCTACACCTTC.

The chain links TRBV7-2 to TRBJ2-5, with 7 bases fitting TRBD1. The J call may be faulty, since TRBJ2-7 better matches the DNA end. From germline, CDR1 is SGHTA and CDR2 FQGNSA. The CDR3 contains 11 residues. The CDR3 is CASSDRDEQYF. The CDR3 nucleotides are TGTGCCAGCAGCGACAGGGACGAGCAGTACTTC.

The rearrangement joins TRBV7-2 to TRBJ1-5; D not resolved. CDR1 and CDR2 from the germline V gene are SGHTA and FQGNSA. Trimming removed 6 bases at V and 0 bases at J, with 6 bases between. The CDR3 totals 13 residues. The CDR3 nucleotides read TGTGCCAGCAGGTCGGATAGCAATCAGCCCCAGCATTTT. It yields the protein CASRSDSNQPQHF.

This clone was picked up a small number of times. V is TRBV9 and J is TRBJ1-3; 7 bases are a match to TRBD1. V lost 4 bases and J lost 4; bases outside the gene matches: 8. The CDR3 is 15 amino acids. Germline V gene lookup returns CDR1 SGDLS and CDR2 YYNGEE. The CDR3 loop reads CASSPLGGQGNTIYF. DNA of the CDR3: TGTGCCAGCAGCCCCCTCGGGGGACAGGGAAACACCATATATTTT.

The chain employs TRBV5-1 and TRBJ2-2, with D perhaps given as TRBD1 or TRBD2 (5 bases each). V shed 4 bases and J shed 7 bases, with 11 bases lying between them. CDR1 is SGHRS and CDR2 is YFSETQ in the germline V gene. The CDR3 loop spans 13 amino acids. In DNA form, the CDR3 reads TGCGCCAGCAGCCCTGATGGGGGCGGGGAGCTGTTTTTT. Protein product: CASSPDGGGELFF.

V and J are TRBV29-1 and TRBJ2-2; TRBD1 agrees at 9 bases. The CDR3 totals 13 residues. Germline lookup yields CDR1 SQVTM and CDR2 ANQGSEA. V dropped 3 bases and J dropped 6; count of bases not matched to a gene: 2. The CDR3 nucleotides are TGCAGCGTTGAGGGACAGGGAGCCGGGGAGCTGTTTTTT. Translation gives CSVEGQGAGELFF.

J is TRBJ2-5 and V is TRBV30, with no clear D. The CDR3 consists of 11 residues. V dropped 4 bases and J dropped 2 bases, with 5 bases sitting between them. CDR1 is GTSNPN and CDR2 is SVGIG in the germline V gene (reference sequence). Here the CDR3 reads CAWMAQETQYF. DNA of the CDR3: TGTGCCTGGATGGCGCAAGAGACCCAGTACTTC.

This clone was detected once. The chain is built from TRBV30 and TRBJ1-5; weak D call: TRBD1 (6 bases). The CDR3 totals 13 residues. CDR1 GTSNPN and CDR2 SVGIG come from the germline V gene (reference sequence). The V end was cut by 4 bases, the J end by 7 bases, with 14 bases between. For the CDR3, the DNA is TGTGCCTGGAAGTCCAGGGACAAGCAGCCCCAGCATTTT. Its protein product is CAWKSRDKQPQHF.

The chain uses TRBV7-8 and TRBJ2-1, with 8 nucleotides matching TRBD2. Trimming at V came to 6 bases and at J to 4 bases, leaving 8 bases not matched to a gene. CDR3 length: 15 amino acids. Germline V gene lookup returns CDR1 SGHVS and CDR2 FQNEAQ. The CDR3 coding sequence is TGTGCCAGCAGGTCCTTAGCGGGGACATACAATGAGCAGTTCTTC. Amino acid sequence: CASRSLAGTYNEQFF.

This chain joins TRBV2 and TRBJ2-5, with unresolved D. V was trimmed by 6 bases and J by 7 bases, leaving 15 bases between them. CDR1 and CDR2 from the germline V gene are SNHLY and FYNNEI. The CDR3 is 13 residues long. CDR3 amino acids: CASRAQPLGTQYF. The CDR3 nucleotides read TGTGCCAGCAGGGCGCAGCCTTTAGGGACCCAGTACTTC.

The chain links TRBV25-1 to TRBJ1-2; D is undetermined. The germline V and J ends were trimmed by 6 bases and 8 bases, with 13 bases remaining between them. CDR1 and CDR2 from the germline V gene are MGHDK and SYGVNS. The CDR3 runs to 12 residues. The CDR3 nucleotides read TGTGCCAGCAGGCGCCCGGGGAACGGCTACACCTTC. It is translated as CASRRPGNGYTF.

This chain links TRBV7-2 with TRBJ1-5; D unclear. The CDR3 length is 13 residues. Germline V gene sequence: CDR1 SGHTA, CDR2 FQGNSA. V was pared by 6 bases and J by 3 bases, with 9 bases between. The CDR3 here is CASSRGPNQPQHF. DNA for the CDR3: TGTGCCAGCAGTCGAGGCCCCAATCAGCCCCAGCATTTT.

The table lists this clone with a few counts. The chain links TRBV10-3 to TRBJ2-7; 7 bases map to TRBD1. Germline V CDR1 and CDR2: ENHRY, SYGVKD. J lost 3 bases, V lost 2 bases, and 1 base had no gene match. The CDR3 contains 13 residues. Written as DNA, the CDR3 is TGTGCCATCAGTGAGGGACAGGACTACGAGCAGTACTTC. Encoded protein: CAISEGQDYEQYF.

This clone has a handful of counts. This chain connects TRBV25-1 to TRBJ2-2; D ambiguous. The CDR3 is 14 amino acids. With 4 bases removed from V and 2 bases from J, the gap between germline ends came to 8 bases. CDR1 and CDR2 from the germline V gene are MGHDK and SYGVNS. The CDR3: CASSAQINTGELFF. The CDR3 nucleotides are TGTGCCAGCAGTGCACAGATAAACACCGGGGAGCTGTTTTTT.

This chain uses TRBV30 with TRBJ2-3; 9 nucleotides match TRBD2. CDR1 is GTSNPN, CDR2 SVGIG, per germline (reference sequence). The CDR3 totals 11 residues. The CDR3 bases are TGTGCGCGGGAGGGCCTCAGTACGCAGTATTTT. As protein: CAREGLSTQYF.

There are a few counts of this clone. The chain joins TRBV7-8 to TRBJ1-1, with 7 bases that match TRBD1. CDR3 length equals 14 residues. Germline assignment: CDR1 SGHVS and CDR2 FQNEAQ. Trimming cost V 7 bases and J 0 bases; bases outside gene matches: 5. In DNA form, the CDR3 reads TGTGCCAGCACCAAAACAGGGGTGAACACTGAAGCTTTCTTT. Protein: CASTKTGVNTEAFF.

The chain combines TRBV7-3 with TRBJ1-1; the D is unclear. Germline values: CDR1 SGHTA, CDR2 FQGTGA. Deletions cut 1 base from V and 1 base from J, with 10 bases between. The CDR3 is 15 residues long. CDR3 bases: TGTGCCAGCAGCTTAAGATCGGTCCCGAACACTGAAGCTTTCTTT. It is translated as CASSLRSVPNTEAFF.

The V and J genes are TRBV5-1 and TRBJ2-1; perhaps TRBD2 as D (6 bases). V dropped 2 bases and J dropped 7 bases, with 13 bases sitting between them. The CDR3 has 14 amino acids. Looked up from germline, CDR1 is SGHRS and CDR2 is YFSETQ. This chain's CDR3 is CASSLSTAGNEQFF. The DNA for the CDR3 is TGCGCCAGCAGCTTATCTACGGCGGGGAATGAGCAGTTCTTC.

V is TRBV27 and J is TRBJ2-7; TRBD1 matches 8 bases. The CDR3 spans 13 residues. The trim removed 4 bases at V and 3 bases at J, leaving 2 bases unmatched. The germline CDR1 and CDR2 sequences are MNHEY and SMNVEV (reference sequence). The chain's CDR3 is CASSYRGNYEQYF. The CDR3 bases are TGTGCCAGCAGTTACAGGGGGAACTACGAGCAGTACTTC.